Following are 30 T cell receptor beta chains from one sample sequenced in a study of blood T cell repertoires in COVID-19. The protocol was immunoSEQ multiplex PCR, while the TCRdb copy is restricted to in-frame clones and leaves out a portion. The sample holds roughly 65,000 clones, roughly 86% seen once. Sequenced material: peripheral blood. These receptors were taken from a woman in her sixties or seventies with acute or convalescent COVID-19.

This chain uses TRBV3-1 (or the pseudogene TRBV3-2) with TRBJ1-1; TRBD1 matches at 7 bases. Germline CDR1 is LGHDT and CDR2 is YNNKEL (reference sequence). The length of the CDR3 is 13 residues. The ends lost 6 bases at V and 6 bases at J; junction bases unmatched: 7. CDR3 bases: TGTGCCAGCAGGACCCAGGGGGTTTCTGAAGCTTTCTTT. Protein: CASRTQGVSEAFF.

This CDR3 reads CASTRTGGPYEQYF. DNA of the CDR3: TGCGCCAGCACCCGGACAGGGGGCCCCTACGAGCAGTACTTC. The chain uses TRBV5-1 and TRBJ2-7; TRBD1 matches 11 bases. The ends lost 6 bases at V and 2 bases at J; junction bases unmatched: 4. This CDR3 comprises 14 residues. Per germline, CDR1 SGHRS and CDR2 YFSETQ.

The rearrangement joins TRBV11-2 to TRBJ2-7, with D hard to call. V was pared by 5 bases and J by 5 bases, with 7 bases between. The germline V gene encodes CDR1 SGHAT and CDR2 FQNNGV. CDR3 length equals 11 residues. In DNA form, the CDR3 reads TGTGCCAGCAGCAATGTAGACGAGCAGTACTTC. Translation gives CASSNVDEQYF. Complete variable domain (other parts from reference TRBV11-2 and TRBJ2-7): EAGVAQSPRYKIIEKRQSVAFWCNPISGHATLYWYQQILGQGPKLLIQFQNNGVVDDSQLPKDRFSAERLKGVDSTLKIQPAKLEDSAVYLCASSNVDEQYFGPGTRLTVT.

The V gene is TRBV6-5, the J gene TRBJ2-7; 9 bases agree with TRBD1. The V gene's germline CDR1 is MNHEY and CDR2 SVGAGI. V shed 6 bases, J shed 3 bases, and the junction held 3 bases outside the gene matches. The CDR3 sequence is 13 residues long. CDR3 bases: TGTGCCAGCAGCGGACAGGGGCTCTACGAGCAGTACTTC. It specifies CASSGQGLYEQYF.

This chain connects TRBV5-1 to TRBJ1-6; the match to TRBD1 covers 9 bases. Trimming removed 6 bases from V and 7 bases from J; junction bases left unmatched: 2. CDR3 length: 13 amino acids. The V gene's germline CDR1 is SGHRS and CDR2 YFSETQ. Here the CDR3 reads CASTTGGNSPLHF. Written as DNA, the CDR3 is TGCGCCAGCACGACAGGGGGGAATTCACCCCTCCACTTT.

The chain couples TRBV7-6 to TRBJ2-7; D might be TRBD2 (6 bases). V shed 2 bases and J shed 2 bases, with 13 bases lying between them. Germline CDR1 SGHVS, CDR2 FNYEAQ. The CDR3 length is 15 residues. This CDR3 is CASSLFGGGTYEQYF. Here the CDR3 DNA reads TGTGCCAGCAGCTTATTCGGGGGAGGCACCTACGAGCAGTACTTC.

The CDR3 is CASSLGQGAYEQYF. The CDR3 DNA reads TGTGCCAGCAGCTTGGGACAGGGGGCCTACGAGCAGTACTTC. The chain is built from TRBV5-8 and TRBJ2-7; 9 nucleotides match TRBD1. CDR1 and CDR2 from the germline V gene are SGHTS and YDEGEE. Trimming removed 0 bases from V and 2 bases from J; junction bases left unmatched: 0. The CDR3 has 14 amino acids.

V gene TRBV3-1 (or the pseudogene TRBV3-2) combines with J gene TRBJ2-3, with 10 bases matching TRBD2. Germline V gene lookup returns CDR1 LGHDT and CDR2 YNNKEL (reference sequence). This CDR3 spans 13 amino acids. With 2 bases clipped from V and 11 bases from J, the junction kept 4 bases outside the gene matches. The CDR3, as DNA: TGTGCCAGCAGCCAACTAGCGGGGGACAAGCAGTATTTT. Amino acids: CASSQLAGDKQYF.

The rearrangement joins TRBV7-2 to TRBJ2-5, with 9 bases fitting TRBD2. The CDR3 runs 14 residues. Trimming cost V 5 bases and J 9 bases; bases outside gene matches: 10. Germline CDR1 is SGHTA and CDR2 is FQGNSA. The CDR3 is CASSARGGDRAQYF. The CDR3 DNA reads TGTGCCAGCAGCGCGCGGGGGGGAGATAGGGCCCAGTACTTC.

The rearrangement joins TRBV9 to TRBJ1-2, with D maybe TRBD1 (6 bases). Trimming pared 0 bases from V and 9 bases from J, leaving 15 bases between. The CDR3 is made up of 14 amino acids. CDR1 is SGDLS, CDR2 YYNGEE, per germline. The CDR3 is CASSVVDGGPSYTF. DNA for the CDR3: TGTGCCAGCAGCGTAGTAGACGGGGGGCCAAGCTACACCTTC.

The chain carries TRBV19 and TRBJ2-5; weak D call: TRBD2 (6 bases). The V and J ends lost 3 bases and 2 bases respectively, with 10 bases between them. In germline, CDR1 is LNHDA, CDR2 SQIVND (reference sequence). The CDR3 is made up of 14 amino acids. CDR3 DNA sequence: TGTGCCAGTAGTATTAGCGGACCTCAAGAGACCCAGTACTTC. Its translation: CASSISGPQETQYF.

V is TRBV25-1 and J is TRBJ1-2; no firm D call. Germline V gene sequence: CDR1 MGHDK, CDR2 SYGVNS. Trimming took 3 bases from V and 4 from J, leaving 15 bases between them. This CDR3 region has 15 residues. The CDR3 loop is CASSDSHRPSYGYTF. As DNA, the CDR3 is TGTGCCAGCAGTGACTCGCACCGTCCTAGCTATGGCTACACCTTC.

The J gene is TRBJ2-3, the V gene TRBV11-3, with TRBD2 matching over 9 bases. The V segment lost 3 bases and the J segment 10 bases; nucleotides outside the gene matches: 8. In germline, CDR1 is SGHNT, CDR2 YENEEA. This CDR3 has 14 amino acids. The CDR3 protein is CASSLGPGTSSQYF. The CDR3 DNA follows: TGTGCCAGCAGCTTGGGACCCGGGACTAGCTCGCAGTATTTT.

The chain links TRBV19 to TRBJ1-6; 9 nucleotides match TRBD1. After removal of 3 bases from V and 8 bases from J, the junction contained 5 bases not matched to a gene. CDR3 length: 15 amino acids. Germline-derived CDR1 and CDR2 are LNHDA and SQIVND (reference sequence). Here the CDR3 reads CASSILGQGDSPLHF. DNA of the CDR3: TGTGCCAGTAGTATTTTGGGACAGGGCGATTCACCCCTCCACTTT.

This chain connects TRBV11-2 to TRBJ2-3; D might be TRBD2 (6 bases). The V and J ends lost 1 base and 1 base respectively, with 21 bases between them. This CDR3 is built from 19 residues. CDR1 and CDR2 (germline): SGHAT, FQNNGV. CDR3 sequence: CASSLAALGGSSRTDTQYF. In DNA, the CDR3 is TGTGCCAGCAGCTTAGCGGCCTTGGGGGGTAGTTCCCGCACAGATACGCAGTATTTT.

This sequence joins TRBV19 and TRBJ2-1; weak D call: TRBD2 (6 bases). The CDR3 runs to 14 residues. Looked up from germline, CDR1 is LNHDA and CDR2 is SQIVND (reference sequence). V shed 6 bases and J shed 10 bases, with 19 bases lying between them. The CDR3 sequence: CASRDPGLAGEQFF. In nucleotides, the CDR3 is TGTGCCAGTAGGGACCCGGGATTGGCGGGAGAGCAGTTCTTC.

This chain joins TRBV30 and TRBJ2-3; TRBD2 is a possible D gene (6 bases). V was trimmed by 3 bases and J by 1 base, leaving 11 bases between them. The CDR3 sequence is 14 residues long. Germline CDR1 GTSNPN, CDR2 SVGIG (reference sequence). The CDR3 region is CAWRGRGGTDTQYF. The CDR3 DNA follows: TGTGCCTGGAGGGGGCGGGGAGGCACAGATACGCAGTATTTT.

This chain uses TRBV7-9 with TRBJ2-6, with D unresolved. Trimming removed 1 base at V and 3 bases at J, with 10 bases between. The CDR3 is 16 residues long. Germline CDR1 and CDR2: SEHNR and FQNEAQ (reference sequence). CDR3 DNA: TGTGCCAGCAGCTTAGAGAGGCCTAGTGGGGCCAACGTCCTGACTTTC. As protein: CASSLERPSGANVLTF.

A single count supports this clone. The chain employs TRBV7-9 and TRBJ2-3; TRBD2 aligns across 9 bases. Germline V lookup: CDR1 SEHNR, CDR2 FQNEAQ (reference sequence). This CDR3 spans 15 amino acids. The junction had 7 bases not matched to a gene; V was cut back by 5 bases and J by 4 bases. The CDR3 loop is CASSPLASGADTQYF. For the CDR3, the DNA is TGTGCCAGCAGCCCGCTGGCTAGCGGGGCAGATACGCAGTATTTT.

The CDR3 DNA reads TGTGCCAGCGGGACAGGGAGCCAGCCCCAGCATTTT. Residues: CASGTGSQPQHF. The J gene is TRBJ1-5, the V gene TRBV6-5; 9 nucleotides match TRBD1. Germline CDR1 reads MNHEY; CDR2 reads SVGAGI. The CDR3 consists of 12 residues. V gave up 8 bases and J gave up 7 bases; unmatched junction bases: 3.

Ten or more counts support this clone. This sequence joins TRBV3-1 (or the pseudogene TRBV3-2) and TRBJ2-7; 9 bases map to TRBD1. CDR3 length: 15 residues. CDR1 and CDR2 (germline): LGHDT, YNNKEL (reference sequence). V was clipped by 3 bases and J by 3 bases; unmatched bases: 6. The CDR3 reads CASSQPGQGFYEQYF. The CDR3, as DNA: TGTGCCAGCAGCCAGCCGGGACAGGGATTCTACGAGCAGTACTTC.

This chain uses TRBV3-1 (or the pseudogene TRBV3-2) with TRBJ1-5; TRBD1 matches at 8 bases. The V and J ends lost 4 bases and 5 bases, in that order; junction bases with no gene match: 4. The CDR3 sequence is 14 residues long. Germline-derived CDR1 and CDR2 are LGHDT and YNNKEL (reference sequence). The CDR3 is CASSLQGVYQPQHF. The DNA for the CDR3 is TGTGCCAGCAGCCTACAGGGGGTCTATCAGCCCCAGCATTTT.

The chain uses TRBV10-3 and TRBJ2-7, with D perhaps TRBD1 (5 bases). The CDR3 is 14 amino acids. Trimming took off 3 bases at V and 2 bases at J, with 11 bases between the two ends. From germline, CDR1 is ENHRY and CDR2 SYGVKD. This CDR3 reads CAISDPTEPYEQYF. CDR3 in DNA: TGTGCCATCAGTGATCCGACAGAACCCTACGAGCAGTACTTC.

In this sample, this clone turned up a few times. The chain links TRBV30 to TRBJ2-7, with 8 nucleotides matching TRBD1. From germline, CDR1 is GTSNPN and CDR2 SVGIG (reference sequence). Losses at the gene ends were 5 bases for V and 4 bases for J; bases not matched to a gene: 7. This CDR3 has 13 amino acids. The CDR3 spells CAWGATGEYEQYF. The CDR3 DNA sequence: TGTGCCTGGGGGGCGACAGGGGAGTACGAGCAGTACTTC.

J is TRBJ1-3 and V is TRBV5-3; D gene ambiguous. TRBV5-3 is an open reading frame whose function is uncertain. The CDR3 length is 17 residues. V shed 0 bases and J shed 0 bases, with 13 bases lying between them. CDR3 sequence: CARSLDPPGNSGNTIYF. CDR3 bases: TGTGCCAGAAGCTTGGACCCTCCAGGCAACTCTGGAAACACCATATATTTT.

This rearrangement joins TRBV7-3 to TRBJ2-3, with D possibly matching TRBD2 (7 bases). Trimming took off 2 bases at V and 4 bases at J, with 16 bases between the two ends. This CDR3 is 16 amino acids long. CDR1 is SGHTA and CDR2 is FQGTGA in the germline V gene. In nucleotides, the CDR3 is TGTGCCAGCAGCTTACGTGAGGGGGGGACCCCAGATACGCAGTATTTT. Translation: CASSLREGGTPDTQYF.

The J gene is TRBJ2-1, the V gene TRBV2; TRBD1 matches 11 bases. The CDR3 spans 17 residues. Germline assignment: CDR1 SNHLY and CDR2 FYNNEI. V shed 1 base and J 4 bases; nucleotides not matched to a gene: 6. CDR3 sequence reads: CASSEGRGDRGYNEQFF. The CDR3 coding sequence is TGTGCCAGCAGTGAAGGTCGGGGGGACAGGGGGTACAATGAGCAGTTCTTC. The complete variable domain, with remaining parts taken from reference TRBV2 and TRBJ2-1, reads EPEVTQTPSHQVTQMGQEVILRCVPISNHLYFYWYRQILGQKVEFLVSFYNNEISEKSEIFDDQFSVERPDGSNFTLKIRSTKLEDSAMYFCASSEGRGDRGYNEQFFGPGTRLTVL.

The CDR3 nucleotides are TGTGCCAGCAGTCACAGGGAGCCAACCAATCAGCCCCAGCATTTT. The encoded protein is CASSHREPTNQPQHF. The chain has TRBV6-5 and TRBJ1-5; possibly TRBD1 for D (6 bases). This CDR3 contains 15 residues. Trimming left V 5 bases short and J 3 bases short, with 14 bases between. From germline, CDR1 is MNHEY and CDR2 SVGAGI.

This chain joins TRBV21-1 and TRBJ2-7; the D call of TRBD1 is as the table states it, not checked on the DNA. TRBV21-1 constitutes a pseudogene. CDR3 length equals 14 residues. The CDR3 bases are TGTGCCAGCCGACCGGGACAGGGTTCCTACGAGCAGTACTTC. Translating it yields CASRPGQGSYEQYF.

The chain has TRBV4-1 and TRBJ2-5, with TRBD2 matching over 9 bases. Trimming took 4 bases from V and 5 from J; bases not matched to a gene: 11. The CDR3 contains 16 residues. The germline V gene has CDR1 MGHRA and CDR2 YSYEKL. Here the CDR3 reads CASSLIAGALGETQYF. DNA of the CDR3: TGCGCCAGCAGCCTAATAGCGGGGGCGCTTGGGGAGACCCAGTACTTC.